This T cell receptor beta chain is from a study of beta chain features in type 1 diabetes. Comments on this clone: The antigen is not known.

The sequenced template was cDNA made from the entire isolated RNA. Some clones are missing from TCRdb's copy, which holds only in-frame ones; the method was immunoSEQ multiplex PCR. The data show around 710,000 clones, about an eighth seen once. Isolation of CD4+ naive, central memory, regulatory and stem cell-like memory cells was achieved by sorting via CD45RO/CCR7/CD25/CD127/CD95/CD27. Findings of the study overall: Possible PCR preference for shorter templates applied equally to patients and controls. Shortening of TCRB CDR3s, moderate but significant, appeared in all four CD4+ subsets of Type 1 diabetes patients. Sequencing the cDNA could make cells with high TCR expression show up more than they should.

Trimming cost V 4 bases and J 0 bases, with 6 bases left between them. The CDR3 loop spans 13 amino acids. Germline V gene sequence: CDR1 SQVTM, CDR2 ANQGSEA. This receptor was taken from a man aged 25-45 years with type 1 diabetes. The sequenced sample consisted of naive CD4+ T cells from blood. The chain has TRBV29-1 and TRBJ2-2; D gene uncertain. This chain's CDR3 is CSVVRSNTGELFF. The CDR3 nucleotides read TGCAGCGTTGTTCGGTCGAACACCGGGGAGCTGTTTTTT.